The present T cell receptor (beta chain) was sequenced within a study of T cell repertoires in ileal Crohn's disease. Study-level findings and limits: Endoscopic recurrence occurred in every patient whose clonality exceeded 26.8%.

Time point denoted: neoterminal ileum biopsy at postoperative endoscopy, about 6 months after surgery. The germline V gene has CDR1 LNHDA and CDR2 SQIVND (reference sequence). V lost 3 bases to trimming and J lost 6 bases, with 17 bases between them. There are 15 residues in the CDR3. Regarding this clone: Its antigen is not known.

TCRdb's table, derived via immunoSEQ multiplex PCR, lists solely in-frame clones and lacks some. The sample holds some 3,000 clones, 86% seen once. Sequencing used ileal tissue. The TCR sequence derives from an adult with Crohn's disease. The chain has TRBV19 and TRBJ1-2; D is ambiguous. This CDR3 is CASSIGLNSGDGYTF. The CDR3 DNA is TGTGCCAGTAGTATCGGACTGAATTCGGGTGATGGCTACACCTTC.